This entry describes one T cell receptor beta chain. This clonotype was seen more than once but under ten times. There is no known antigen for this receptor. Per-base quality was not reported, and no clone a single base away is much larger than it. The data were obtained in a study of T cell repertoires in aging, cancer and after chemotherapy (dated by TCRdb to the late 2010s). As for the study more broadly: The donors fell into six age groups ranging from 30 or younger to 70 or older, and each group had at least three individuals. TCR repertoires from healthy donor controls were recorded over periods of several months to years and showed clear clonal overlap between repeated samplings. The full dataset contained 8.5 million to 10 million TCR reads. To examine immunoaging and T cell reconstitution after chemotherapy, the study profiled TCR beta repertoires in peripheral blood from healthy donors and cancer patients. The cohort comprised 200 to 250 cancer patients, over 90 with hematological and fewer than 140 with solid cancers, plus 95 healthy donors as a reference group. Paper-wide results and their limitations: Median generation probability increased over the chemotherapy interval in both cancer cohorts, suggesting repertoire reconstitution through rebound thymic output. The authors noted that the repertoire data do not allow conclusions about immunological memory after chemotherapy. Significantly lower blood TCR diversity and higher clonality were observed in untreated patients with hematological or solid cancers than in age-matched healthy donors. In healthy donors, the decline in TCR diversity with age was mainly due to loss of richness, whereas in cancer patients loss of evenness also played a role.

TCR beta rearrangements were amplified from genomic DNA extracted from peripheral blood rather than from sorted cells or RNA. Rearranged TRB sequences spanning V, D and J segments were amplified by multiplex touch-down PCR using a mixed TRB-A/B primer pool. Illumina adapters and sample indices were attached to the amplicons through two consecutive PCR reactions run with Phusion HS II polymerase. Amplicons were gel-purified using the NucleoSpin Gel and PCR Clean-up kit and were subsequently checked with Qubit and an Agilent 2100 Bioanalyzer. Sequencing of libraries was carried out on an Illumina MiSeq in 600-cycle, single-indexed, paired-end runs. The published analysis was carried out like this. MiXCR versions 2.12 and 3.0.5 were used to process TRB sequences. Each unique CDR3 nucleotide sequence was counted as one clone, and only productive sequences with at least two reads were retained. Shannon diversity, evenness, clonality (one minus evenness), and alpha-parameterized diversity profiles from alpha 0 to 5 were included as repertoire metrics. The IGoR algorithm was used to calculate generation probabilities of clones in the paired pre- and post-chemotherapy samples. In-frame beta chains were kept once TCRdb had trimmed the public reads at Q25 with fastp and called clones with MiXCR. Each entry is one CDR3 protein sequence, shown with its most common DNA and genes. The V and J calls come from TCRdb's annotation, not from the publication. In this sample the table shows roughly 10,000 distinct CDR3 sequences, roughly a quarter of which occur a single time. 1.5% to 2% of the sample is in the top ten clones.

Measured from the cysteine to the phenylalanine, the CDR3 is 16 residues long. The retained sequence is limited to the CDR3, 48 bases, with the frame set at the first base. CDR1 and CDR2 are read off the germline V gene as SGHTA and FQGTGA. Ends trimmed: V by 4 bases, J by 9 bases; bases unmatched to a gene: 11. The TCR comes from a human donor in good health. Here the chain combines TRBV7-3 and TRBJ2-1; TRBD2 fits 11 bases in the junction. Sequencing used blood. The DNA sequence is given as TGTGCCAGCAGCTCAGTAGCGGGGGGGCCCGTCGCTGAGCAGTTCTTC. The encoded protein is CASSSVAGGPVAEQFF.